The clone carrying this T cell receptor beta chain was seen repeatedly, ten times or more. Its antigen is not known. This record belongs to a study of T cell repertoires in cytomegalovirus infection. Study at large: Carrying CMV and the relevant HLA type showed in public TCR beta signatures. The study's findings and limits: People with CMV and the relevant HLA were identified by cumulative public TCR beta family frequency.

Looked up from germline, CDR1 is SGHTA and CDR2 is FQGNSA. CDR3 length equals 14 residues. Deletions cut 6 bases from V and 0 bases from J, with 11 bases between. MiXCR, applied by TCRdb to the reads, yields one record per CDR3 protein. The sample includes hundreds of thousands of distinct CDR3 sequences, roughly a quarter of them seen just once. The source material was CD8+ T cells from PBMCs. The chain is built from TRBV7-2 and TRBJ1-1; D may be TRBD1 (5 bases). The receptor comes from a human donor in good health (CMV status not recorded). Some clones in this sample may be carry-over from other donors' samples. CDR3 protein: CASSEDSMNTEAFF. In nucleotides, the CDR3 is TGTGCCAGCAGTGAAGACAGCATGAACACTGAAGCTTTCTTT.